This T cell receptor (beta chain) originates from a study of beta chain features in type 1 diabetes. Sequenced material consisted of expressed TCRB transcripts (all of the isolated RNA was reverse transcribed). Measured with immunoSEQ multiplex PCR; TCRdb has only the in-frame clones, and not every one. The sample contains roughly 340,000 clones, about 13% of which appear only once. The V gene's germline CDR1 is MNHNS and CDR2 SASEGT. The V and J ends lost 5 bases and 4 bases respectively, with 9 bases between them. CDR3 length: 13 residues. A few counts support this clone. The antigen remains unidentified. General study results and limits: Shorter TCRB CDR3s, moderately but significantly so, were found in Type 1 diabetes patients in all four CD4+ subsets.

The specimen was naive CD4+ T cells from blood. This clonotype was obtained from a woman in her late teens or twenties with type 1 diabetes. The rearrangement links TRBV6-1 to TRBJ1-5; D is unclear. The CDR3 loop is CASSSQMNQPQHF. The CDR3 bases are TGTGCCAGCAGTTCCCAGATGAATCAGCCCCAGCATTTT.